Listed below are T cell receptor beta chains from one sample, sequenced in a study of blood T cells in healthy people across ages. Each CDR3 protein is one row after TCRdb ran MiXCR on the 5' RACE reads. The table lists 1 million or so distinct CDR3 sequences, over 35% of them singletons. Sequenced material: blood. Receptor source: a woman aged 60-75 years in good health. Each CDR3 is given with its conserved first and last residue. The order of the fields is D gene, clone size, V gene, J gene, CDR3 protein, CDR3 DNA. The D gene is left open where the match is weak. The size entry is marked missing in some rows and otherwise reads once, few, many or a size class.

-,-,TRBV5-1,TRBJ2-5,CASSLLQPGSQYF,TGCGCCAGCAGCTTGCTTCAACCTGGAAGTCAGTACTTC
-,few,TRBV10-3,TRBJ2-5,CAISEGVVETQYF,TGTGCCATCAGTGAGGGGGTGGTGGAGACCCAGTACTTC
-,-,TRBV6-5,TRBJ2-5,CASSYSGQRETQYF,TGTGCCAGCAGTTACTCTGGACAGAGAGAGACCCAGTACTTC
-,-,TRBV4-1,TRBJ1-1,CASSQGFNSNTEAFF,TGCGCCAGCAGCCAAGGGTTCAATTCAAACACTGAAGCTTTCTTT
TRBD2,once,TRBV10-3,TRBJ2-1,CAISKSPGLADSSYNEQFF,TGTGCCATCAGTAAATCTCCGGGACTAGCTGATAGCTCCTACAATGAGCAGTTCTTC
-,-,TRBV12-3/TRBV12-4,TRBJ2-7,CASSPPGTPYEQYF,TGTGCCAGCAGCCCCCCGGGGACTCCCTACGAGCAGTACTTC
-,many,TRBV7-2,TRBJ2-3,CASSPTGPFTDTQYF,TGTGCCAGCAGCCCGACCGGGCCCTTCACAGATACGCAGTATTTT
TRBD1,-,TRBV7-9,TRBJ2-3,CASSLGSGGTNTDTQYF,TGTGCCAGCAGCTTAGGTTCAGGGGGCACTAACACAGATACGCAGTATTTT
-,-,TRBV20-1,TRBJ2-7,CSAEGGERGYEQYF,TGCAGTGCCGAGGGTGGGGAGCGTGGTTACGAGCAGTACTTC
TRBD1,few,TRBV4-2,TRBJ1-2,CASSPRTGLYNYGYTF,TGTGCCAGCAGCCCGCGGACAGGGCTGTATAACTATGGCTACACCTTC
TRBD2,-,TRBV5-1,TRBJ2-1,CASSLGSSGGAEQFF,TGCGCCAGCAGCTTGGGCTCTAGCGGGGGGGCGGAGCAGTTCTTC
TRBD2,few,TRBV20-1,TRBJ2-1,CSATAGPSWNEQFF,TGCAGTGCAACAGCGGGACCCTCATGGAATGAGCAGTTCTTC
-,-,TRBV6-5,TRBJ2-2,CASSYQQSTGELFF,TGTGCCAGCAGTTACCAACAATCCACCGGGGAGCTGTTTTTT
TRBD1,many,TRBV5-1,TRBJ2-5,CASSRPGQQETQYF,TGCGCCAGCAGCCGCCCGGGACAGCAAGAGACCCAGTACTTC
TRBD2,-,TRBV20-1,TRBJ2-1,CSVRPGLDVGEQFF,TGCAGTGTTCGGCCGGGACTAGACGTGGGTGAGCAGTTCTTC
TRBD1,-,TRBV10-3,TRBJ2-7,CAIKPGQGSYEQYF,TGTGCCATCAAACCCGGACAGGGGAGCTACGAGCAGTACTTC
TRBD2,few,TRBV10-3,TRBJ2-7,CAISDLAGSYEQYF,TGTGCCATCAGTGACCTAGCGGGATCTTACGAGCAGTACTTC
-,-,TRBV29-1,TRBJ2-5,CSVEDLKTQYF,TGCAGCGTTGAAGATCTGAAGACCCAGTACTTC
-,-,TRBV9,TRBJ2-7,CASSVAPGEGVYF,TGTGCCAGCAGCGTAGCTCCCGGGGAAGGGGTGTACTTC
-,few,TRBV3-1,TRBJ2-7,CASTGWGASSYNEQYF,TGTGCCAGCACCGGGTGGGGGGCGAGCTCCTACAATGAGCAGTACTTC
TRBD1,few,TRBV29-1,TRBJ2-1,CSVARGTGSINEQFF,TGCAGCGTTGCGAGGGGGACAGGGTCCATAAATGAGCAGTTCTTC
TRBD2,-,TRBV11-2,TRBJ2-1,CASSLGSSGSNEQFF,TGTGCCAGCAGCTTAGGGTCTAGCGGGAGTAATGAGCAGTTCTTC
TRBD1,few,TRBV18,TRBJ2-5,CASSPALDRVVVGQYF,TGTGCCAGCTCACCGGCCTTAGACAGGGTAGTCGTCGGGCAGTACTTC
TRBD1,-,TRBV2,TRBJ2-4,CASSAGTGVIYDIQYF,TGTGCCAGCAGCGCCGGGACAGGGGTTATATATGACATTCAGTACTTC
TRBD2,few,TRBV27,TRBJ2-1,CASSFGLARYNEQFF,TGTGCCAGCAGTTTTGGACTAGCGAGGTACAATGAGCAGTTCTTC
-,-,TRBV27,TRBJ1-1,CASSPLGERNTEAFF,TGTGCCAGCAGCCCATTGGGGGAGAGGAACACTGAAGCTTTCTTT
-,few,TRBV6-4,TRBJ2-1,CASSDRVTLVSYNEQFF,TGTGCCAGCAGTGACAGGGTTACGCTAGTCTCCTACAATGAGCAGTTCTTC
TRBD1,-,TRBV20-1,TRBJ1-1,CSAPRQGLNTEAFF,TGCAGTGCTCCTCGACAGGGATTGAACACTGAAGCTTTCTTT
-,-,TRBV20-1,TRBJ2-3,CSAPTGSMSDTQYF,TGCAGTGCCCCTACGGGCTCAATGTCGGATACGCAGTATTTT
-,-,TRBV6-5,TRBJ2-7,CASSYRDTPLYEQYF,TGTGCCAGCAGTTACCGGGACACCCCCCTCTACGAGCAGTACTTC